Sequencing of this T cell receptor beta chain was carried out in a study of PD-1 blockade in classical Hodgkin lymphoma. Germline CDR1 reads GTSNPN; CDR2 reads SVGIG (reference sequence). V lost 2 bases and J 5 bases, leaving 17 bases between the germline ends. The CDR3 has 15 amino acids. Method: immunoSEQ multiplex PCR; TCRdb's copy keeps in-frame clones and lacks some. The table lists 26,000 or so clones, roughly 62% of them singletons. Whole-study results and caveats: By C4D1, diversity of CD4+ TCRs had risen significantly, whereas that of CD8+ TCRs had not. Reported baseline diversity: healthy donors highest, relapsed/refractory patients lowest.

Comment on this clone: Its antigen is currently unknown.

Relapse after autologous stem cell transplantation occurred in every patient, and brentuximab vedotin exposure varied. The TCR comes from a human donor with classical Hodgkin lymphoma. The chain carries TRBV30 and TRBJ2-3; D is perhaps TRBD2 (5 bases). Sample: peripheral blood mononuclear cells (PBMCs), taken before the second cycle of nivolumab. CDR3 coding DNA: TGTGCCTGGAGTTTCCTGGGGAGAACACAAGATACGCAGTATTTT. Translated: CAWSFLGRTQDTQYF.